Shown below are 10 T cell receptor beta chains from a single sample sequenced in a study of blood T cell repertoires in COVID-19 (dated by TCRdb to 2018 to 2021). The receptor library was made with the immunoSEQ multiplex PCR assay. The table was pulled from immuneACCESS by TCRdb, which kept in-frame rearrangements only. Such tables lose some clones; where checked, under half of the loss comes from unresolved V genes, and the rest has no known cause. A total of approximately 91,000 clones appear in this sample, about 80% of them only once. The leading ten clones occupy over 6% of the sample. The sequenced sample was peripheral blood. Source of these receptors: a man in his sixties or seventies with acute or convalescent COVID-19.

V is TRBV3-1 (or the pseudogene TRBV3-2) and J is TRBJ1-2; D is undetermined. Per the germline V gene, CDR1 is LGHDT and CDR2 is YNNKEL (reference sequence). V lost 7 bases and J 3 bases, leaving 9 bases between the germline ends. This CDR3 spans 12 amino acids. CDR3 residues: CASMSQDYGYTF. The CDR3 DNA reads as TGTGCCAGCATGAGTCAGGACTATGGCTACACCTTC.

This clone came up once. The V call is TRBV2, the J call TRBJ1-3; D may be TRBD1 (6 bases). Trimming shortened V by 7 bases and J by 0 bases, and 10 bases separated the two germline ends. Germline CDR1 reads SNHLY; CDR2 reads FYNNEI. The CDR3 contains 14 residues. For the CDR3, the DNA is TGTGCCAGCACCCGGGACACCTCTGGAAACACCATATATTTT. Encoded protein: CASTRDTSGNTIYF.

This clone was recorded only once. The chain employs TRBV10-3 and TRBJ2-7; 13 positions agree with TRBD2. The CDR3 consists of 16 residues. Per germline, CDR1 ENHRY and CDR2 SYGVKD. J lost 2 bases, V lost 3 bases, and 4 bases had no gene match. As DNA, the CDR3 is TGTGCCATCAGTGACCCCGGACTAGCGGGAGCCTACGAGCAGTACTTC. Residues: CAISDPGLAGAYEQYF.

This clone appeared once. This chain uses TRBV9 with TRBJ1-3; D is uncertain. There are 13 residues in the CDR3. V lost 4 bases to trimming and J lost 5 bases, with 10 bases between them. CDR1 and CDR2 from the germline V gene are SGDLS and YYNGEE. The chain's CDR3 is CASSSDGRNTIYF. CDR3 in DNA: TGTGCCAGCAGCTCGGACGGGAGAAACACCATATATTTT.

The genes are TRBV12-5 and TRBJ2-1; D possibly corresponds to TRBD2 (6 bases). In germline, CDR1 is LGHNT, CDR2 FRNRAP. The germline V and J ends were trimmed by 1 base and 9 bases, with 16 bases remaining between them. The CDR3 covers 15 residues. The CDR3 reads CASGLDGRVGGEQFF. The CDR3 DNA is TGTGCTAGTGGTTTGGACGGCAGGGTGGGGGGTGAGCAGTTCTTC.

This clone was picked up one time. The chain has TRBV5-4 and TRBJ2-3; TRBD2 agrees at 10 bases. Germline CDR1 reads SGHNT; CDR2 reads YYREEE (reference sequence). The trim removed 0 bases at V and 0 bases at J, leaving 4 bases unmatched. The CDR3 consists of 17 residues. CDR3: CASSLGLAGASTDTQYF. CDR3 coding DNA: TGTGCCAGCAGCTTGGGTCTAGCGGGGGCTAGCACAGATACGCAGTATTTT.

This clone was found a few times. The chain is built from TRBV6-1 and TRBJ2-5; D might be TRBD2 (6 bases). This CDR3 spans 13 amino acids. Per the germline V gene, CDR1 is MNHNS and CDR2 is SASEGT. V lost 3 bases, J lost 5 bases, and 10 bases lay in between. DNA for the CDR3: TGTGCCAGCAGTGATGGAGGGATGGAGACCCAGTACTTC. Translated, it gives CASSDGGMETQYF.

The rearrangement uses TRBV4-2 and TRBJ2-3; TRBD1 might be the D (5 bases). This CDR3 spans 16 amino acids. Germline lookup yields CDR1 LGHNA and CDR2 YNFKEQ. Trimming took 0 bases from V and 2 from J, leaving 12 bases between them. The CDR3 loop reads CASSQEGAQITDTQYF. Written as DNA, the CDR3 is TGTGCCAGCAGCCAAGAAGGGGCGCAGATCACAGATACGCAGTATTTT.

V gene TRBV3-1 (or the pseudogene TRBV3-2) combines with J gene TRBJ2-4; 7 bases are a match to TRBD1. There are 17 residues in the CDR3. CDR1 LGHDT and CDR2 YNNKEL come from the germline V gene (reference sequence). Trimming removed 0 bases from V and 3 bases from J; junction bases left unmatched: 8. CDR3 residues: CASSQDTGVRGKNIQYF. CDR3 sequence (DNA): TGTGCCAGCAGCCAAGATACAGGGGTCAGAGGCAAAAACATTCAGTACTTC.

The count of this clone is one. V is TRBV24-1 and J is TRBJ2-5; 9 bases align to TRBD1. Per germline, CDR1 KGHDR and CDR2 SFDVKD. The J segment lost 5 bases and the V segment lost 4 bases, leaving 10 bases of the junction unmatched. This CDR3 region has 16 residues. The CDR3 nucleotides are TGTGCCACCAGTGACCCGGAACAGGGGGCTTGGGAGACCCAGTACTTC. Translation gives CATSDPEQGAWETQYF.